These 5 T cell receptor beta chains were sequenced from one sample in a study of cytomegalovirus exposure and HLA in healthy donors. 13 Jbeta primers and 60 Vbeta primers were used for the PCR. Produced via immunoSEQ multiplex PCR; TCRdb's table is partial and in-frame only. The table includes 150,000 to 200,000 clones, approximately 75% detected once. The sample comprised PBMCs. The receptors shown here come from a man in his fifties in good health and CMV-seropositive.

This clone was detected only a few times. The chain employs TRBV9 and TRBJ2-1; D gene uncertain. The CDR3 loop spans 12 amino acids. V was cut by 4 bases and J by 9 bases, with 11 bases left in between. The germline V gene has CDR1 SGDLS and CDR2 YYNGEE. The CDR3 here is CASSMTDFEQFF. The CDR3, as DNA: TGTGCCAGCAGCATGACCGACTTTGAGCAGTTCTTC.

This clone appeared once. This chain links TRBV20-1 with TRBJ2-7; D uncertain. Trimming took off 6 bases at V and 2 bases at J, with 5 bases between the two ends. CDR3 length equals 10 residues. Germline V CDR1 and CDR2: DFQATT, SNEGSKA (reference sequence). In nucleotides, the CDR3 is TGCAGTGCCAGGACCTACGAGCAGTACTTC. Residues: CSARTYEQYF.

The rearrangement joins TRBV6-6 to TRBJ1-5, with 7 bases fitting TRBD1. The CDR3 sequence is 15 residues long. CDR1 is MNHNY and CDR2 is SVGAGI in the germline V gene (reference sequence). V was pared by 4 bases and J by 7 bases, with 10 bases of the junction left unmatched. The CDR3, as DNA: TGTGCCAGCAGTTCCGAAGGCCAGGGGGGCCAGCCCCAGCATTTT. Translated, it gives CASSSEGQGGQPQHF.

CDR3: CASSPEGDTQYF. As DNA, the CDR3 is TGTGCCAGCAGCCCGGAGGGAGATACGCAGTATTTT. The chain joins TRBV9 to TRBJ2-3, with D maybe TRBD2 (6 bases). The CDR3 spans 12 residues. The V gene's germline CDR1 is SGDLS and CDR2 YYNGEE. V was shortened by 4 bases and J by 5 bases, with 8 bases between the two germline ends.

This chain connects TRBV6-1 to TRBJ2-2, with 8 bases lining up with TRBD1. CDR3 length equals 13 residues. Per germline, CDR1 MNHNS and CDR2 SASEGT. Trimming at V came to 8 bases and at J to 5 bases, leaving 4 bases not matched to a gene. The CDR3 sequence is CASRTGGTGELFF. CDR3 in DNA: TGTGCCAGCCGAACAGGGGGTACCGGGGAGCTGTTTTTT.